This T cell receptor (beta chain) was captured by sequencing in a study of identical twins. Study-wide findings and caveats: These conclusions were based on statistical analysis (cross-sectional, not following the same donors). Within twin pairs, the out-of-frame alpha sequences they shared showed excess low generation probability.

This clonotype was seen more than once but under ten times. Its antigen is as yet unknown. Unique molecular identifiers were present on the cDNA, which also gained a universal primer site by template switching. Via MiXCR, TCRdb re-called the 5' RACE reads, giving one row per CDR3 protein. The sample lists around 690,000 distinct CDR3 sequences; about 20% were seen once. This CDR3 region has 14 residues. V lost 3 bases, J lost 5 bases, and 6 bases stayed unmatched. Germline CDR1 is DFQATT and CDR2 is SNEGSKA (reference sequence). These same data were also listed under a study on T cells expressing NK-cell markers. As that report states: The CD3+CD56-NKG2C+ fraction of a few donors was likewise dominated by these clonotypes.

The V call is TRBV20-1, the J call TRBJ2-5; the match to TRBD2 covers 10 bases. What was sequenced was PBMCs. The clonotype was recovered from a woman aged 18-35 years in good health. The CDR3 DNA reads as TGCAGTGCTAGGGATCTAGCGGGAGTGGAGACCCAGTACTTC. It encodes CSARDLAGVETQYF.